What follows describes a single TCR beta chain. PCR was performed using 60 Vbeta and 13 Jbeta primers. The assay was immunoSEQ multiplex PCR, and TCRdb's table has in-frame clones only and misses some. The sample shows about 140,000 clones, approximately 65% of them seen only once. These data are taken from a study of cytomegalovirus exposure and HLA in healthy donors. CDR1 SGHRS and CDR2 YFSETQ come from the germline V gene. CDR3 length: 13 residues. The V and J ends lost 4 bases and 5 bases respectively, with 10 bases between them. Sequencing was done on a sample of PBMCs. The chain uses TRBV5-1 and TRBJ1-5; D possibly corresponds to TRBD1 (6 bases). This TCR came from a woman aged 55-69 years in good health and CMV-seronegative. The CDR3 sequence is CASSPGVDQPQHF. CDR3 in DNA: TGCGCCAGCAGCCCAGGGGTGGATCAGCCCCAGCATTTT.